This T cell receptor beta chain was sequenced during a study of CD8+ T cells in alopecia areata. The V gene's germline CDR1 is LNHNV and CDR2 YYDKDF (reference sequence). V gave up 1 base and J gave up 9 bases, with 16 bases separating them. The CDR3 covers 15 residues. In the case of this clone: The target antigen is unknown.

Study observations and caveats: Alopecia totalis/universalis scalp especially showed more expanded CD8+ clones than normal scalp.

Treatment denoted: oral pan-JAK inhibitor, 5-10 mg twice daily. RNA was extracted and reverse transcribed into cDNA as the sequencing template. Sequenced by immunoSEQ multiplex PCR; TCRdb stores in-frame clones only, minus some. The data contain about 99,000 clones, 85% to 90% of them singletons. V and J are TRBV15 and TRBJ2-1; tentatively, D is TRBD1 (6 bases). The TCR comes from a human donor with alopecia areata. The sequencing here drew on CD8+ T cells sorted from blood, taken at approximately week 30, from a patient treated with tofacitinib. CDR3: CATSRVGWGQGEQFF. CDR3 DNA sequence: TGTGCCACCAGCAGAGTTGGGTGGGGGCAGGGTGAGCAGTTCTTC.